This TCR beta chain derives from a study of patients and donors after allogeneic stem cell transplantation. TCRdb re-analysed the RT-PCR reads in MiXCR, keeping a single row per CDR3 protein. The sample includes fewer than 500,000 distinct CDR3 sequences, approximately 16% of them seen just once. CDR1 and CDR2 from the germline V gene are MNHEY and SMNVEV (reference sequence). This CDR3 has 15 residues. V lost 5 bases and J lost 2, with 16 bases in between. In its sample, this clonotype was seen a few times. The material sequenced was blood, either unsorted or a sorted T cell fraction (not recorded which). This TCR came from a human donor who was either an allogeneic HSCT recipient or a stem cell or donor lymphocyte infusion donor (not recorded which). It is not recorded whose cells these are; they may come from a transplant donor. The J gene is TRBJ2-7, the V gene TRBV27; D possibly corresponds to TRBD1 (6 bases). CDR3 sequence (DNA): TGTGCCAGCAGTCTGCGCAAGACAGGCCCCTACGAGCAGTACTTC. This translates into CASSLRKTGPYEQYF.